This passage covers 22 T cell receptor beta chains from one sample sequenced in a study of shared clonotypes between healthy human individuals (dated by TCRdb to about 2020). CD8 naive samples consisted of CD45RO-negative cells that were positively selected for CCR7, yielding a CD45RA+CCR7+ population without TemRA cells. Library preparation employed the immunoSEQ multiplex PCR assay. What TCRdb holds here is the immuneACCESS table cut down to in-frame rearrangements. Part of the clones is not present; checked against another copy, under half of the missing clones reflect an unresolved V gene, and the others are unexplained. This sample has about 2 million clones in its table, and about 95% of those were observed once. Together, the top ten hold around 1.1% of the sample. Sequences were obtained from naive CD8+ T cells sorted from blood. Sample cell subset or site, as interpreted from the label and publication: CD45RA+CCR7+. These receptors all come from a man in his late teens or twenties in good health.

The rearrangement links TRBV6-1 to TRBJ2-7, with D possibly matching TRBD1 (6 bases). The CDR3 totals 16 residues. V was pared by 0 bases and J by 4 bases, with 16 bases between. Germline assignment: CDR1 MNHNS and CDR2 SASEGT. Here the CDR3 reads CASSEALAGVLYEQYF. The CDR3 bases are TGTGCCAGCAGTGAAGCGCTAGCAGGGGTACTGTACGAGCAGTACTTC.

The chain joins TRBV4-1 to TRBJ1-1; possibly TRBD1 for D (5 bases). Trimming removed 1 base from V and 10 bases from J, with 13 bases in between. Per germline, CDR1 MGHRA and CDR2 YSYEKL. This CDR3 contains 13 residues. In nucleotides, the CDR3 is TGCGCCAGCAGCCAAGCCCTGAGGGGATTAGCTTTCTTT. Translated, it gives CASSQALRGLAFF.

The chain combines TRBV9 with TRBJ2-1; 7 positions agree with TRBD2. With V trimmed by 1 base and J by 7 bases, 8 bases remained unmatched. The CDR3 spans 15 residues. Germline assignment: CDR1 SGDLS and CDR2 YYNGEE. The CDR3 here is CASSVYGGSTNEQFF. The CDR3 bases are TGTGCCAGCAGCGTATACGGCGGGAGTACAAATGAGCAGTTCTTC.

The V and J genes are TRBV7-9 and TRBJ1-2; TRBD1 aligns across 8 bases. The germline V gene has CDR1 SEHNR and CDR2 FQNEAQ (reference sequence). Losses at the gene ends were 5 bases for V and 0 bases for J; bases not matched to a gene: 8. The CDR3 totals 16 residues. CDR3 amino acids: CASSLNQGAPNYGYTF. As DNA, the CDR3 is TGTGCCAGCAGCCTAAATCAGGGGGCGCCTAACTATGGCTACACCTTC.

The chain carries TRBV29-1 and TRBJ2-7, with 7 bases lining up with TRBD2. This CDR3 is built from 14 residues. J was trimmed by 4 bases and V by 7 bases; bases with no gene match: 13. Per germline, CDR1 SQVTM and CDR2 ANQGSEA. The CDR3 coding sequence is TGCAGCGCCGACGTGGCGGGAGACGAGTACGAGCAGTACTTC. This translates into CSADVAGDEYEQYF.

V is TRBV7-9 and J is TRBJ2-5, with D perhaps matching TRBD2 (5 bases). Germline CDR1 SEHNR, CDR2 FQNEAQ (reference sequence). The V and J ends lost 1 base and 5 bases respectively, with 11 bases between them. CDR3 length: 14 amino acids. CDR3 residues: CASSLGLREETQYF. For the CDR3, the DNA is TGTGCCAGCAGCTTAGGGCTTAGGGAGGAGACCCAGTACTTC.

The rearrangement uses TRBV7-2 and TRBJ2-1; a weak D match, TRBD2 (6 bases). The CDR3 is made up of 17 amino acids. Trimming stripped 1 base from V and 4 bases from J, with 17 bases between. Per the germline V gene, CDR1 is SGHTA and CDR2 is FQGNSA. Here the CDR3 DNA reads TGTGCCAGCAGCTTAGGGGTTTCGAGACTAGGTTACAATGAGCAGTTCTTC. This sequence encodes CASSLGVSRLGYNEQFF.

This chain uses TRBV6-1 with TRBJ2-3; the D call may be TRBD1 or TRBD2 (5 bases each). The germline CDR1 and CDR2 sequences are MNHNS and SASEGT. CDR3 length: 16 residues. V gave up 1 base and J gave up 1 base, with 12 bases separating them. CDR3 amino acids: CASSEEVLGGTDTQYF. CDR3 DNA: TGTGCCAGCAGTGAAGAGGTTTTGGGGGGCACAGATACGCAGTATTTT.

This rearrangement joins TRBV4-3 to TRBJ1-6; D is perhaps TRBD1 (5 bases). The ends were cut back, 4 bases at V and 5 bases at J, with 9 bases in the middle. The CDR3 is 14 residues long. Germline V gene lookup returns CDR1 LGHNA and CDR2 YSLEER. The CDR3 nucleotides are TGCGCCAGCAGCCCGGGGCATAATAATTCACCCCTCCACTTT. Protein product: CASSPGHNNSPLHF.

This chain links TRBV11-2 with TRBJ1-1; 9 positions match TRBD1. Germline CDR1 and CDR2: SGHAT and FQNNGV. V trimming: 5 bases; J trimming: 6 bases; junction bases outside the gene matches: 10. The CDR3 has 15 residues. CDR3 protein: CASSPLDRGLAEAFF. For the CDR3, the DNA is TGTGCCAGCAGCCCTCTGGACAGGGGTCTAGCTGAAGCTTTCTTT.

Comments on this clone: Other DNA sequences from this sample encode an identical CDR3 as well. The chain couples TRBV7-9 to TRBJ2-7; 10 bases match TRBD1. Germline-derived CDR1 and CDR2 are SEHNR and FQNEAQ (reference sequence). CDR3 length: 14 residues. J lost 4 bases, V lost 5 bases, and 5 bases had no gene match. This chain's CDR3 is CASSPPGQGYEQYF. The CDR3 bases are TGTGCCAGCAGCCCCCCGGGACAGGGGTACGAGCAGTACTTC.

V and J are TRBV27 and TRBJ2-2, with D perhaps TRBD2 (6 bases). V shed 2 bases and J shed 6 bases, with 13 bases lying between them. CDR3 length: 15 residues. CDR1 MNHEY and CDR2 SMNVEV come from the germline V gene (reference sequence). Here the CDR3 DNA reads TGTGCCAGCAGTTTAAGTAGTTGGGGGGCCGGGGAGCTGTTTTTT. Encoded protein: CASSLSSWGAGELFF.

A note on this clone: In the same sample, other DNA sequences code for this CDR3. The chain links TRBV6-5 to TRBJ2-5; TRBD1 agrees at 10 bases. Trimming at V came to 2 bases and at J to 1 base, leaving 4 bases not matched to a gene. The length of the CDR3 is 16 residues. Per the germline V gene, CDR1 is MNHEY and CDR2 is SVGAGI. CDR3 DNA sequence: TGTGCCAGCAGTTACGGGGACAGGGGCCTCCAAGAGACCCAGTACTTC. Translated, it gives CASSYGDRGLQETQYF.

The chain employs TRBV5-5 and TRBJ2-7; D gene uncertain. Trimming cost V 1 base and J 3 bases, with 8 bases left between them. The CDR3 contains 13 residues. Germline V gene sequence: CDR1 SGHKS, CDR2 YYEKEE (reference sequence). CDR3 residues: CASSLSYGYEQYF. The CDR3 DNA follows: TGTGCCAGCAGCTTGTCGTACGGCTACGAGCAGTACTTC.

The V gene is TRBV9, the J gene TRBJ2-1; either TRBD1 or TRBD2 may fit D (5 bases each). Per the germline V gene, CDR1 is SGDLS and CDR2 is YYNGEE. With 4 bases removed from V and 9 bases from J, the gap between germline ends came to 14 bases. The CDR3 is 13 residues long. In DNA, the CDR3 is TGTGCCAGCAGCCTGGGACCCTCCGGTGAGCAGTTCTTC. This encodes CASSLGPSGEQFF. Full variable domain (outside the CDR3, taken from reference TRBV9 and TRBJ2-1): DSGVTQTPKHLITATGQRVTLRCSPRSGDLSVYWYQQSLDQGLQFLIQYYNGEERAKGNILERFSAQQFPDLHSELNLSSLELGDSALYFCASSLGPSGEQFFGPGTRLTVL.

This clone has just a few counts. The junction departs from germline at one end; a sequencing error may be responsible. This rearrangement joins TRBV2 to TRBJ2-7; 7 bases are shared with TRBD2. The CDR3 has 11 residues. CDR1 is SNHLY and CDR2 is FYNNEI in the germline V gene. The chain's CDR3 is CASSELGGNNF. The DNA for the CDR3 is TGTGCCAGCAGTGAACTGGGGGGGAATAACTTC.

The CDR3 spells CASSAGTSGLGELFF. CDR3 bases: TGTGCCAGCAGTGCAGGGACTAGCGGGCTCGGGGAGCTGTTTTTT. The chain couples TRBV27 to TRBJ2-2; 12 bases map to TRBD2. The ends lost 5 bases at V and 7 bases at J; junction bases unmatched: 5. This CDR3 region has 15 residues. Per the germline V gene, CDR1 is MNHEY and CDR2 is SMNVEV (reference sequence).

The chain couples TRBV5-6 to TRBJ2-7, with D tentatively TRBD1 or TRBD2 (5 bases each). Trimming stripped 1 base from V and 1 base from J, with 9 bases between. CDR1 and CDR2 (germline): SGHDT, YYEEEE. The CDR3 totals 14 residues. CDR3 coding DNA: TGTGCCAGCAGCTTGAGGGACCGGTCCTACGAGCAGTACTTC. It specifies CASSLRDRSYEQYF.

A word on this clone: Additional DNA sequences in this sample encode the identical CDR3. The V call is TRBV19, the J call TRBJ1-6; D gene unclear. Deletions cut 5 bases from V and 2 bases from J, with 4 bases between. Looked up from germline, CDR1 is LNHDA and CDR2 is SQIVND (reference sequence). This CDR3 is built from 13 residues. The CDR3 is CASSGTYNSPLHF. The CDR3 DNA is TGTGCCAGTAGTGGGACCTATAATTCACCCCTCCACTTT.

The V and J genes are TRBV13 and TRBJ2-7, with D possibly matching TRBD2 (6 bases). The CDR3 runs to 16 residues. Per the germline V gene, CDR1 is PRHDT and CDR2 is FYEKMQ (reference sequence). V was pared by 5 bases and J by 2 bases, with 19 bases between. The CDR3 DNA reads TGTGCCAGCAGCAATTCCCCTTGGGGGGATCCCTACGAGCAGTACTTC. This encodes CASSNSPWGDPYEQYF.

The chain joins TRBV19 to TRBJ1-5; possible D gene TRBD1, 5 bases. The germline gives CDR1 LNHDA, CDR2 SQIVND (reference sequence). This CDR3 spans 16 amino acids. Trimming cost V 5 bases and J 2 bases, with 16 bases left between them. CDR3 sequence: CASSAIEWDGNQPQHF. The CDR3 DNA is TGTGCCAGTAGTGCAATCGAATGGGACGGCAATCAGCCCCAGCATTTT.

The rearrangement links TRBV4-1 to TRBJ2-1; 8 positions match TRBD1. CDR1 and CDR2 (germline): MGHRA, YSYEKL. The CDR3 runs to 15 residues. V lost 2 bases to trimming and J lost 6 bases; unmatched junction nucleotides: 6. CDR3 sequence (DNA): TGCGCCAGCAGCCAATCACAGGGGGTTTCCAATGAGCAGTTCTTC. It specifies CASSQSQGVSNEQFF.